This TCR beta chain was identified during a study of T cell clusters in autoimmune cytopenias. TRB was amplified from about 250 ng of peripheral blood genomic DNA per sample. CDR1 SEHNR and CDR2 FQNEAQ come from the germline V gene (reference sequence). This CDR3 comprises 17 residues. General study findings and limits: A dominant lymphoma-associated repertoire apparently masked the cluster-lack signature in secondary cytopenia versus chronic lymphocytic leukemia. Physiological T cell clusters of healthy donors were apparently absent in primary autoimmune cytopenia patients.

TRB was amplified by touch-down multiplex PCR, primer pools A and B combined. After re-calling the multiplex PCR reads, TCRdb lists one entry per CDR3 protein, DNA absent. The repertoire table contains 2,600 or so distinct CDR3 sequences. Concerning this clonotype: The antigen is unknown.

Material: peripheral blood. The receptor was derived from a human donor with an autoimmune cytopenia, with autoimmune hepatitis or in good health (not recorded which). V usage is TRBV7-9 and J usage is TRBJ2-1; TCRdb gives TRBD2 as the D gene, but with no DNA this cannot be confirmed. The CDR3 region is CASSRTFGTASSNEQFF.